What follows describes a single T cell receptor beta chain. The treatment: approximately 18 received Ad26.COV2.S at low or high dose, single or two shots; several received placebo; per-sample allocation not given. Each sample was drawn 63 days after the first injection (of vaccine or placebo). The sample belongs to a study of Ad26.COV2.S vaccination and SARS-CoV-2 variants. CDR3 length: 19 residues. CDR1 is SGHRS, CDR2 YFSETQ, per germline. The ends were cut back, 0 bases at V and 4 bases at J, with 25 bases in the middle. Profiling relied on immunoSEQ multiplex PCR, and the TCRdb table lists in-frame clones only, not all of them. The profile shows fewer than 400,000 clones, approximately 87% of them singletons.

The clonotype was recovered from a person aged 18-60 years who received the Ad26.COV2.S COVID-19 vaccine or a placebo. The V call is TRBV5-1, the J call TRBJ1-1; no reliable D call. The input for sequencing was peripheral blood, taken in a trial of Ad26.COV2.S vaccine versus placebo. CDR3 coding DNA: TGCGCCAGCAGCTTGGAATCTCTCACAGCCACCTTAGGGCGCACTGAAGCTTTCTTT. Protein: CASSLESLTATLGRTEAFF.